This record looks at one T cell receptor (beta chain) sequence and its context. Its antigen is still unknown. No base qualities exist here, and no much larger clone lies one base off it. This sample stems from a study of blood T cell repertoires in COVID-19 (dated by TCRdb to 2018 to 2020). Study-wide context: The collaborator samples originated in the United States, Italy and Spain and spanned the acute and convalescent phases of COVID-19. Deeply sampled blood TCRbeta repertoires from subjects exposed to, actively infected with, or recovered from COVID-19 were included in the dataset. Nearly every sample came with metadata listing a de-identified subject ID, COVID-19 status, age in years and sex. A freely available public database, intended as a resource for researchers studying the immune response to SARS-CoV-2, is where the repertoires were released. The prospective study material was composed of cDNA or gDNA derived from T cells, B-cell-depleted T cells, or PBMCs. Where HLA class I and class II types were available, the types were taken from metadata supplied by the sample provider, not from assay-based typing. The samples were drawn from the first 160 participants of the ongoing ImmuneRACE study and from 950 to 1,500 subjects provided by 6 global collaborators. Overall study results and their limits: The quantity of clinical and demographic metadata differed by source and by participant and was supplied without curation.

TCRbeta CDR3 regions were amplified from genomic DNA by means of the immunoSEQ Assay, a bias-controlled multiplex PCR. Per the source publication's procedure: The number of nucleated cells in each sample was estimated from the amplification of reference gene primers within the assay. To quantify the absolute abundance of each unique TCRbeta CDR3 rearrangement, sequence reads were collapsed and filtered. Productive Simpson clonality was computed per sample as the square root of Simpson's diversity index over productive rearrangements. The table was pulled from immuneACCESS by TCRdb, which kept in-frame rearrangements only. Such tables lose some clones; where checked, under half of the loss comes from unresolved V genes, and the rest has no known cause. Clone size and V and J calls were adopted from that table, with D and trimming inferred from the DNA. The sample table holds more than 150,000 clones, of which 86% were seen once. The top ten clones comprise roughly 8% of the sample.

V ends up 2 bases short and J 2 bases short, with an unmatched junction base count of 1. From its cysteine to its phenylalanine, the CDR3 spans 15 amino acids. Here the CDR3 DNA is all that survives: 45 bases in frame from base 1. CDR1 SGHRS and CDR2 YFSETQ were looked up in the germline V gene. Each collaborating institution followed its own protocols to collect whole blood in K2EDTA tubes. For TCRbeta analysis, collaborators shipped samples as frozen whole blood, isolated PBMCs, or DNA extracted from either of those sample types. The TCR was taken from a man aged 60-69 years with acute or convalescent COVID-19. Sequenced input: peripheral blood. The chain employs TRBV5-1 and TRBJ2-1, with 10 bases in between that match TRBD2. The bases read TGCGCCAGCAGCTTCCTAGCGGGAGCCTACAATGAGCAGTTCTTC. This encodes CASSFLAGAYNEQFF.